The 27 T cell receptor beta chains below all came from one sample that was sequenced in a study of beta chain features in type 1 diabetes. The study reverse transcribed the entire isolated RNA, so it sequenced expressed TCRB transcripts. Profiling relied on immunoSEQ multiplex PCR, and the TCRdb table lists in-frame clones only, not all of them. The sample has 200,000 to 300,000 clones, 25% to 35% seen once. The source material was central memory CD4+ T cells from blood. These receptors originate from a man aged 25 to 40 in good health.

The CDR3 DNA reads as TGCGCCAGCAGCTTGGCCGGTACACAGGGCTACGAGCAGTACTTC. Translated: CASSLAGTQGYEQYF. This chain links TRBV5-1 with TRBJ2-7, with D possibly matching TRBD1 (6 bases). The CDR3 runs 15 residues. Germline lookup yields CDR1 SGHRS and CDR2 YFSETQ. V dropped 0 bases and J dropped 3 bases, with 13 bases sitting between them. The full variable domain, its missing parts supplied by reference TRBV5-1 and TRBJ2-7, is KAGVTQTPRYLIKTRGQQVTLSCSPISGHRSVSWYQQTPGQGLQFLFEYFSETQRNKGNFPGRFSGRQFSNSRSEMNVSTLELGDSALYLCASSLAGTQGYEQYFGPGTRLTVT.

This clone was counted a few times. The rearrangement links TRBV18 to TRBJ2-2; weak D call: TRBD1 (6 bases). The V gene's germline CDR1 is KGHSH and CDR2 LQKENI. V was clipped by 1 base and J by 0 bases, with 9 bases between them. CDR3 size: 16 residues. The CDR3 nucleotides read TGTGCCAGCTCACCACGACAGGTGGCGAACACCGGGGAGCTGTTTTTT. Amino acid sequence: CASSPRQVANTGELFF.

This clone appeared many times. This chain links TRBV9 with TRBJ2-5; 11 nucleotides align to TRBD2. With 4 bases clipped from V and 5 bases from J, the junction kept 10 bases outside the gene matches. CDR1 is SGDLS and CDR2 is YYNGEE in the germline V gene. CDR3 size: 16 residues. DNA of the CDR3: TGTGCCAGCAGCCCGGGGGCTAGCGGGGGGCCGGAGACCCAGTACTTC. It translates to CASSPGASGGPETQYF. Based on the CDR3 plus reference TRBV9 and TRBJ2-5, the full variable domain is DSGVTQTPKHLITATGQRVTLRCSPRSGDLSVYWYQQSLDQGLQFLIQYYNGEERAKGNILERFSAQQFPDLHSELNLSSLELGDSALYFCASSPGASGGPETQYFGPGTRLLVL.

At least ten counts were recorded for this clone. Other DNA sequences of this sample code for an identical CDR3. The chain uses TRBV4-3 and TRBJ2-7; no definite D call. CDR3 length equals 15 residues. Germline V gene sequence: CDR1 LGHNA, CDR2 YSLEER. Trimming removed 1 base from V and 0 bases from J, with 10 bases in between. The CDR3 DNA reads TGCGCCAGCAGCCAAGGCCGCGGAAGCTCCTACGAGCAGTACTTC. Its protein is CASSQGRGSSYEQYF.

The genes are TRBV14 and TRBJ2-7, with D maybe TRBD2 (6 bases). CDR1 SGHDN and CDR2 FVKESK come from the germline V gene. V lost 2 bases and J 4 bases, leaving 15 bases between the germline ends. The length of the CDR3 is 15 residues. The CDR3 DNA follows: TGTGCCAGCAGCCAACAACCAGGAGGGGTGTACGAGCAGTACTTC. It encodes CASSQQPGGVYEQYF.

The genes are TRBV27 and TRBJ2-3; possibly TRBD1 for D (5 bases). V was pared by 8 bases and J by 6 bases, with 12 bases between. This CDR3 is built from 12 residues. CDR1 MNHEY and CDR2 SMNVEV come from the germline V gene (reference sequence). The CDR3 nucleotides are TGTGCCAGCTCGACTCAGGGTGATACGCAGTATTTT. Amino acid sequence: CASSTQGDTQYF.

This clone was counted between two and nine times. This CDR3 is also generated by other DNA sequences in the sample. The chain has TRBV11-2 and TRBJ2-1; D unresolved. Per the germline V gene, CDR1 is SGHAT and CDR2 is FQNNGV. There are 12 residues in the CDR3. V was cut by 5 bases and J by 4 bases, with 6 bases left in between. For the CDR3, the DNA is TGTGCCAGCAGCCCTAGGTACAATGAGCAGTTCTTC. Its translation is CASSPRYNEQFF.

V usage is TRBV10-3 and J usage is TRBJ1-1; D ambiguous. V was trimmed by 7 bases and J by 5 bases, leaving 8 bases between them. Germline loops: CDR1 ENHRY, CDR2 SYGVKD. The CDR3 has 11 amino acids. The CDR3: CAIKAQTEAFF. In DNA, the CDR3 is TGTGCCATCAAAGCCCAAACTGAAGCTTTCTTT.

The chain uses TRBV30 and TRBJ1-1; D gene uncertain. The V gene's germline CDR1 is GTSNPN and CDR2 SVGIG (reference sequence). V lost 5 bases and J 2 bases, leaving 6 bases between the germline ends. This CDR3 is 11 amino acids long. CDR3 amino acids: CAWGSNTEAFF. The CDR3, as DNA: TGTGCCTGGGGTTCAAACACTGAAGCTTTCTTT.

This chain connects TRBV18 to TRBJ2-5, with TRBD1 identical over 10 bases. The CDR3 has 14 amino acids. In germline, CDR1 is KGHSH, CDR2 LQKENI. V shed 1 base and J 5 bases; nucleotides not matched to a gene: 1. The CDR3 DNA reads TGTGCCAGCTCACCACGACAGGGGGCTGAGACCCAGTACTTC. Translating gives CASSPRQGAETQYF.

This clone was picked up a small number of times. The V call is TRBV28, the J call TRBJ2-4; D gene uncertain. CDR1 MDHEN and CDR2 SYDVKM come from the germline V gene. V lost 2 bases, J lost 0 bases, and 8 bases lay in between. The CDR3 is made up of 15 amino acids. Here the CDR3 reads CASSLQTIAKNIQYF. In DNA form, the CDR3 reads TGTGCCAGCAGTTTACAAACAATAGCCAAAAACATTCAGTACTTC.

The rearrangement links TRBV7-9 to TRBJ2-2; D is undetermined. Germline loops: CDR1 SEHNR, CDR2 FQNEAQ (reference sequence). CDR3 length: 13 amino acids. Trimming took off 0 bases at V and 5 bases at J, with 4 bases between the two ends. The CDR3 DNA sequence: TGTGCCAGCAGCTTAGCCACAACCGGGGAGCTGTTTTTT. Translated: CASSLATTGELFF. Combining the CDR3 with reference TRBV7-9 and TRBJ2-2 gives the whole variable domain DTGVSQNPRHKITKRGQNVTFRCDPISEHNRLYWYRQTLGQGPEFLTYFQNEAQLEKSRLLSDRFSAERPKGSFSTLEIQRTEQGDSAMYLCASSLATTGELFFGEGSRLTVL.

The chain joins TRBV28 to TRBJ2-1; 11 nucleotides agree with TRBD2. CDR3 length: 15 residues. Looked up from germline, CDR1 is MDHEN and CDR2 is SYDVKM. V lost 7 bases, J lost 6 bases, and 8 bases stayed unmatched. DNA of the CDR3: TGTGCCAGCACCTCTCTAGCGGGAGGTCGCAATGAGCAGTTCTTC. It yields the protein CASTSLAGGRNEQFF.

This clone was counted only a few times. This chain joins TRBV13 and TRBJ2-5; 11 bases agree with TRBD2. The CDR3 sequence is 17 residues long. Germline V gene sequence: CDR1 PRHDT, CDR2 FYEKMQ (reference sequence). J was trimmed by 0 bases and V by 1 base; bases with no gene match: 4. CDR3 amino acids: CASSLEGLAVNQETQYF. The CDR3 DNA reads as TGTGCCAGCAGCTTAGAGGGACTAGCGGTGAACCAAGAGACCCAGTACTTC.

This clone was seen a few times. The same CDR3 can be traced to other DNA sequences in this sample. The CDR3 reads CASSLRENTGELFF. The CDR3 bases are TGTGCCAGCAGTTTGAGGGAGAACACCGGGGAGCTGTTTTTT. The rearrangement joins TRBV27 to TRBJ2-2, with D perhaps TRBD2 (5 bases). The CDR3 is 14 amino acids. The V end was cut by 3 bases, the J end by 1 base, with 6 bases between. From germline, CDR1 is MNHEY and CDR2 SMNVEV (reference sequence).

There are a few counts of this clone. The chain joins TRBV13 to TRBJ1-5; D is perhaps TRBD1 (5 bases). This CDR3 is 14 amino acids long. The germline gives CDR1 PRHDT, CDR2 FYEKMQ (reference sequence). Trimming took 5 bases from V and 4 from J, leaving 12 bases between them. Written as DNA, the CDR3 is TGTGCCAGCAGCCGAGGACACCTAAATCAGCCCCAGCATTTT. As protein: CASSRGHLNQPQHF.

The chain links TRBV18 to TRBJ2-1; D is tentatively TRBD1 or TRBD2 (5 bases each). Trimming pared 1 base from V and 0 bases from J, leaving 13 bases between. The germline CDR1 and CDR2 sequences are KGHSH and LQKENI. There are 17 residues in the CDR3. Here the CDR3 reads CASSPLRDLSSYNEQFF. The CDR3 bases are TGTGCCAGCTCACCACTGAGGGACCTCTCCTCCTACAATGAGCAGTTCTTC.

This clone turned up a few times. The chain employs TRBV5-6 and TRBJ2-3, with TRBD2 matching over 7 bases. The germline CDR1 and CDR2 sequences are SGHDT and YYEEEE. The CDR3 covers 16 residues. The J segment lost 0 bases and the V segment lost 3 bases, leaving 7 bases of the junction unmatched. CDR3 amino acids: CASSSLAAHSTDTQYF. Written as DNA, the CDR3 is TGTGCCAGCAGCTCTCTAGCGGCCCACAGCACAGATACGCAGTATTTT.

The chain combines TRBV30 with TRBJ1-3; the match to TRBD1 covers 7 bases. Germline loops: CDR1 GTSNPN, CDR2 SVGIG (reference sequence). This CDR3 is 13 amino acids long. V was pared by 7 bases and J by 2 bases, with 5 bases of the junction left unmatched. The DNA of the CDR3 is TGTGCCTTCGGACAGGTCCCTGGAAACACCATATATTTT. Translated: CAFGQVPGNTIYF.

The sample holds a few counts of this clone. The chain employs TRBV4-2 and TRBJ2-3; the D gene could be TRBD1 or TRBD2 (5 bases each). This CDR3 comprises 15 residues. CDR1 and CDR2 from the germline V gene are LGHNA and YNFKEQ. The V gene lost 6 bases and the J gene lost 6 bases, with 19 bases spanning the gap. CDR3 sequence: CASRSPGTAFDTQYF. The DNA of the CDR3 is TGTGCCAGCAGGTCCCCCGGGACGGCGTTCGATACGCAGTATTTT.

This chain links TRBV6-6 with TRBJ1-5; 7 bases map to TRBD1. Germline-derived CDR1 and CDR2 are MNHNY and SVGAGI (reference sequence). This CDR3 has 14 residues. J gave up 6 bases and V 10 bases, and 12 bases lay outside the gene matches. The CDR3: CATREGGDFQPQHF. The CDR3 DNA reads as TGTGCCACCAGGGAAGGGGGCGATTTTCAGCCCCAGCATTTT.

The CDR3 nucleotides read TGTGCCAGCTCCCTCAGGGACACTGAAGCTTTCTTT. This translates into CASSLRDTEAFF. This chain links TRBV18 with TRBJ1-1, with D perhaps TRBD1 (5 bases). CDR3 size: 12 residues. Germline V gene sequence: CDR1 KGHSH, CDR2 LQKENI. Trimming stripped 6 bases from V and 3 bases from J, with 8 bases between.

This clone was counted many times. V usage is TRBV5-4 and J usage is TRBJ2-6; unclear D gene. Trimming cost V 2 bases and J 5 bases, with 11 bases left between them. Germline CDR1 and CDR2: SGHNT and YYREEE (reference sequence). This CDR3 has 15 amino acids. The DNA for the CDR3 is TGTGCCAGCAGCTTCGGCCAGATGAGGGCCAACGTCCTGACTTTC. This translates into CASSFGQMRANVLTF.

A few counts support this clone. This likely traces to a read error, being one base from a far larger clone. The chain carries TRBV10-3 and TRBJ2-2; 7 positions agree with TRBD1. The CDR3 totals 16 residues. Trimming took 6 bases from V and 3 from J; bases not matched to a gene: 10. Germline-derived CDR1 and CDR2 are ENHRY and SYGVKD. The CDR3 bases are TGTGCCATCAGGGGTTATGGGACAGCTGACACCGGGGAGCTGTTTTTT. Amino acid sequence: CAIRGYGTADTGELFF.

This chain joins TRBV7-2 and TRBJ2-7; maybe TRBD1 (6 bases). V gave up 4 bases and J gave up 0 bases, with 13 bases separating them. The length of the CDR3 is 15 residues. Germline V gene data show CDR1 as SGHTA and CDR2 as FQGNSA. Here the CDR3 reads CASSSRTGSSYEQYF. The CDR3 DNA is TGTGCCAGCAGCTCCCGAACAGGGTCCTCCTACGAGCAGTACTTC.

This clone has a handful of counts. The CDR3 DNA reads as TGCGCCAGCAGCAGCGGACTCGTACTACAAGAGACCCAGTACTTC. Protein product: CASSSGLVLQETQYF. The rearrangement uses TRBV5-1 and TRBJ2-5; possibly TRBD2 for D (5 bases). The CDR3 consists of 15 residues. The germline V gene encodes CDR1 SGHRS and CDR2 YFSETQ. V lost 4 bases, J lost 2 bases, and 15 bases lay in between.

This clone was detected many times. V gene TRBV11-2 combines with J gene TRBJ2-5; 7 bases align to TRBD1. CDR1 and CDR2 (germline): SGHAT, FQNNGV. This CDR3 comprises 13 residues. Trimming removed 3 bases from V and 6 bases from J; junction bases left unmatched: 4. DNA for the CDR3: TGTGCCAGCAGCTTCCCGACAGGGAAGACCCAGTACTTC. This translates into CASSFPTGKTQYF. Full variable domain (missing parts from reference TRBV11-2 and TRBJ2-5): EAGVAQSPRYKIIEKRQSVAFWCNPISGHATLYWYQQILGQGPKLLIQFQNNGVVDDSQLPKDRFSAERLKGVDSTLKIQPAKLEDSAVYLCASSFPTGKTQYFGPGTRLLVL.